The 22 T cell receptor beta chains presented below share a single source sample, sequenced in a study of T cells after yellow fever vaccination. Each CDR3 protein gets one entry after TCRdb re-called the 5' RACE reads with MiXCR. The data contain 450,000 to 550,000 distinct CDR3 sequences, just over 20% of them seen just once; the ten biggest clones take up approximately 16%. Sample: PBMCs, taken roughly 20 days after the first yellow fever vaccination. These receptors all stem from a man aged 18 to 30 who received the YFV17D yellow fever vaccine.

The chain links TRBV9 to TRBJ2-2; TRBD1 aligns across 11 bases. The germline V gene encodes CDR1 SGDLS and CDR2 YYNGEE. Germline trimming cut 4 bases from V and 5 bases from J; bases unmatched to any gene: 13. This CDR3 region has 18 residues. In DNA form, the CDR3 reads TGTGCCAGCAGCTCCCGAGCTGGACAGGGGGCTCGGACCGGGGAGCTGTTTTTT. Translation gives CASSSRAGQGARTGELFF.

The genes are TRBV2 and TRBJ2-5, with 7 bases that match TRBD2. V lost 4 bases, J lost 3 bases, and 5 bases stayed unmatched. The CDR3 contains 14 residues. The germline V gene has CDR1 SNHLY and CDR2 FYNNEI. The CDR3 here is CASSGWGGKETQYF. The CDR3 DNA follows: TGTGCCAGCAGTGGGTGGGGGGGTAAAGAGACCCAGTACTTC.

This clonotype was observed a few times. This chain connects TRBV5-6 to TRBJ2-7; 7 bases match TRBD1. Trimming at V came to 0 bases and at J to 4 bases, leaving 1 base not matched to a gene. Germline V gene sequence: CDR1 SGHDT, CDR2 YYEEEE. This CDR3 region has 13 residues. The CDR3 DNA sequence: TGTGCCAGCAGCTTGGAACAGGGGTACGAGCAGTACTTC. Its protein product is CASSLEQGYEQYF.

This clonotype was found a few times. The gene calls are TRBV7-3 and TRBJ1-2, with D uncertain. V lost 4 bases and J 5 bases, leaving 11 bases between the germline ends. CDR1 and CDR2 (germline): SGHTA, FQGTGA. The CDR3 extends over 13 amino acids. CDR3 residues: CASSYGSGYGYTF. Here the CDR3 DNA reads TGTGCCAGCAGCTATGGTTCTGGATATGGCTACACCTTC. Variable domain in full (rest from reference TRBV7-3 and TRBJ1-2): GAGVSQTPSNKVTEKGKYVELRCDPISGHTALYWYRQSLGQGPEFLIYFQGTGAADDSGLPNDRFFAVRPEGSVSTLKIQRTERGDSAVYLCASSYGSGYGYTFGSGTRLTVV.

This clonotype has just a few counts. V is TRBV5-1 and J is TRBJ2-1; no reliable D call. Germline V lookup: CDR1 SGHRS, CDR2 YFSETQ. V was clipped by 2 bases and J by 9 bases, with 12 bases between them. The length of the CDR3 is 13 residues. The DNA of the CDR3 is TGCGCCAGCAGCTTATTGGGGTTTGGTGAGCAGTTCTTC. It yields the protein CASSLLGFGEQFF. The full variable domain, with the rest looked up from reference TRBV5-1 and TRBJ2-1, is KAGVTQTPRYLIKTRGQQVTLSCSPISGHRSVSWYQQTPGQGLQFLFEYFSETQRNKGNFPGRFSGRQFSNSRSEMNVSTLELGDSALYLCASSLLGFGEQFFGPGTRLTVL.

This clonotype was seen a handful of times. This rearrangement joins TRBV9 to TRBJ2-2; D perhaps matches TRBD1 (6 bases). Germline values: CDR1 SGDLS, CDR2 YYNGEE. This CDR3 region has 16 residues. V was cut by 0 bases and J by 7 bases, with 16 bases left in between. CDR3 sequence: CASSVAPGQSNGELFF. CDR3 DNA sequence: TGTGCCAGCAGCGTAGCCCCGGGACAATCCAACGGGGAGCTGTTTTTT.

For the CDR3, the DNA is TGTGCCAGCAGCCCCTGGACAGGCACTGAAAAACTGTTTTTT. It codes for CASSPWTGTEKLFF. The chain combines TRBV14 with TRBJ1-4; 7 bases fit TRBD1. J lost 7 bases, V lost 4 bases, and 6 bases had no gene match. Germline V gives CDR1 SGHDN, CDR2 FVKESK. The CDR3 length is 14 residues.

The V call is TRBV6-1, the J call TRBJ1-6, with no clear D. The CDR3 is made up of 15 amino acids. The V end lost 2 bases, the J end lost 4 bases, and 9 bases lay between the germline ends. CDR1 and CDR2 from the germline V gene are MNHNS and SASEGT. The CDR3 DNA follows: TGTGCCAGCAGTGAATCTATGGGATATAATTCACCCCTCCACTTT. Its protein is CASSESMGYNSPLHF.

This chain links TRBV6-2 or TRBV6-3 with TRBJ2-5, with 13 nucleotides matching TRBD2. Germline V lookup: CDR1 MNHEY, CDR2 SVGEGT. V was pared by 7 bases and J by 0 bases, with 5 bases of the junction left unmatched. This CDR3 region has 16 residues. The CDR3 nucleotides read TGTGCCAGCACCACTAGCGGGGGGGGGTACCAAGAGACCCAGTACTTC. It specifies CASTTSGGGYQETQYF.

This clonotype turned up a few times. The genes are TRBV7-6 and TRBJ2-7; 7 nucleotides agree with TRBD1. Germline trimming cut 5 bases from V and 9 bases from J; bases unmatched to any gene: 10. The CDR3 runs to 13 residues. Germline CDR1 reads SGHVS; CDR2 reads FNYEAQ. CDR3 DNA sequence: TGTGCCAGCAGCCCAACGACAGGGCCCCTGCAGTACTTC. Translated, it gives CASSPTTGPLQYF.

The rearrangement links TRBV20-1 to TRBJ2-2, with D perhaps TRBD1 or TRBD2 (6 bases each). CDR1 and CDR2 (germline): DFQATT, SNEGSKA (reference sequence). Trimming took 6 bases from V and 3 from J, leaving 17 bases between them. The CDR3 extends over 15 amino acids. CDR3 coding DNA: TGCAGTGCCCCCGAGAGGGGGGAATACACCGGGGAGCTGTTTTTT. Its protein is CSAPERGEYTGELFF.

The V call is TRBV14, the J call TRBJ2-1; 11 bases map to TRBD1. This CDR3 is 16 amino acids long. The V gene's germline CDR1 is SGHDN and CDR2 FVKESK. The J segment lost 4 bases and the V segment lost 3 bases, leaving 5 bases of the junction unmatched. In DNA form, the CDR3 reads TGTGCCAGCAGCCATTTCGGGACAGGGGGATACAATGAGCAGTTCTTC. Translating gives CASSHFGTGGYNEQFF.

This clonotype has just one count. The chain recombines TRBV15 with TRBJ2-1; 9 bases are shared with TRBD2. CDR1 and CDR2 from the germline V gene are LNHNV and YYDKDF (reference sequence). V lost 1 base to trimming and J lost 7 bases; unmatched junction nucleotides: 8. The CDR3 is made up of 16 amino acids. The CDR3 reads CATSRVKASGANEQFF. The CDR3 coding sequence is TGTGCCACCAGCAGAGTTAAGGCTAGCGGGGCGAATGAGCAGTTCTTC.

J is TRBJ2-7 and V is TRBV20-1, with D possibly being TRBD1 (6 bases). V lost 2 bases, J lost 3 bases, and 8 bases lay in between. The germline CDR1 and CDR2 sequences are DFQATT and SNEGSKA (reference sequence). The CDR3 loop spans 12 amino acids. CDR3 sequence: CSARKDSYEQYF. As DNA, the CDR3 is TGCAGTGCTAGAAAGGACAGCTACGAGCAGTACTTC.

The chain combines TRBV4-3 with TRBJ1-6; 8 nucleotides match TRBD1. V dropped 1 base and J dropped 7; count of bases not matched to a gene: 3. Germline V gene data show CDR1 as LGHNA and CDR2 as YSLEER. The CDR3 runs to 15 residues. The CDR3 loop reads CASSQGQGLNSPLHF. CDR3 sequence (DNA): TGCGCCAGCAGCCAAGGACAGGGGTTGAATTCACCCCTCCACTTT.

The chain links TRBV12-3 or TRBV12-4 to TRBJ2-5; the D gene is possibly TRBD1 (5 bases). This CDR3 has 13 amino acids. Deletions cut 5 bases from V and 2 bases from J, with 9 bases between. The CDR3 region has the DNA TGTGCCAGCAGTGACAGTAATCAAGAGACCCAGTACTTC. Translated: CASSDSNQETQYF.

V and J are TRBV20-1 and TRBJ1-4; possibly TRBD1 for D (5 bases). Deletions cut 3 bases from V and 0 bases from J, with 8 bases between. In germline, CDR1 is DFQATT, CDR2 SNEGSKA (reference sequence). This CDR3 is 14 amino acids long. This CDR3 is CSARRQSTNEKLFF. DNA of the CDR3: TGCAGTGCTAGGAGACAGTCAACTAATGAAAAACTGTTTTTT.

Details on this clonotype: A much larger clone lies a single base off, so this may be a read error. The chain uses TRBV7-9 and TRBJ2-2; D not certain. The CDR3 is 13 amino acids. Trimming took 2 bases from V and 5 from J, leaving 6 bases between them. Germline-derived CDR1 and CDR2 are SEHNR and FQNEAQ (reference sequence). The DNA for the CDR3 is TGTGCCAGCAGCTTACTGGAAACCGGGGAGCTGTTTTTT. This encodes CASSLLETGELFF.

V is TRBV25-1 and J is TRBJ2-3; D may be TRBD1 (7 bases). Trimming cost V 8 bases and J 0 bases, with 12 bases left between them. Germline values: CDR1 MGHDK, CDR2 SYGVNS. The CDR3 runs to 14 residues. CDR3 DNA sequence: TGTGCCAGCGGCTCAGGGGGGAGCACAGATACGCAGTATTTT. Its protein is CASGSGGSTDTQYF.

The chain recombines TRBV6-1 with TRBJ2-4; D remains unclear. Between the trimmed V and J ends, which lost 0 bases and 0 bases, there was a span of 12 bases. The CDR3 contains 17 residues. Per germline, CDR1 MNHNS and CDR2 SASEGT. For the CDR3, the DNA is TGTGCCAGCAGTGAAGCGCTTCCCCTCCTAGCCAAAAACATTCAGTACTTC. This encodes CASSEALPLLAKNIQYF.

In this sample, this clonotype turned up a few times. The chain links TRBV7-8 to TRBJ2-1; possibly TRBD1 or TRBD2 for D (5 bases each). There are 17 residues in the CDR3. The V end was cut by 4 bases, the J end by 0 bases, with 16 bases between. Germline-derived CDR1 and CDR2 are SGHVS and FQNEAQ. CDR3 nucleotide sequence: TGTGCCAGCAGCTCCCGGGACGTGGGGAGCTCCTACAATGAGCAGTTCTTC. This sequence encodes CASSSRDVGSSYNEQFF.

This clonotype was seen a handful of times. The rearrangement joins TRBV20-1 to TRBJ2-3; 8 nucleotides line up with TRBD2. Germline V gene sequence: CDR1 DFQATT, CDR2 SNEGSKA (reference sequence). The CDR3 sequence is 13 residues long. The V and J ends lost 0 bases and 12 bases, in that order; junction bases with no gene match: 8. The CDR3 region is CSARDRGGLEQYF. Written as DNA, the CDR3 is TGCAGTGCTAGAGATAGGGGGGGACTAGAACAGTATTTT.